The TCR beta chain under discussion was sequenced for a study of blood T cell repertoires in COVID-19. This clone was detected only a few times. Living in about two dozen US areas, the participants were between 18 and 89 years of age. Clinical history reported by participants formed the basis on which cohorts were assigned. V was cut by 4 bases and J by 0 bases, with 11 bases left in between. The CDR3 is 15 amino acids. Germline V CDR1 and CDR2: SGDLS, YYNGEE. Profiling relied on immunoSEQ multiplex PCR, and the TCRdb table lists in-frame clones only, not all of them. The sample holds 280,000 or so clones, 70% to 90% seen once.

This TCR was sampled from a man aged 30-40 years who had recovered from COVID-19. Sequenced input: PBMCs or T cells enriched from blood (not recorded which). J is TRBJ1-3 and V is TRBV9, with D possibly being TRBD1 (6 bases). For the CDR3, the DNA is TGTGCCAGCAGCCGAGGGGGGGACTCTGGAAACACCATATATTTT. Amino acid sequence: CASSRGGDSGNTIYF.